What follows are 26 T cell receptor beta chains derived from one specimen sequenced in a study of cytomegalovirus exposure and HLA in healthy donors. With 60 Vbeta and 13 Jbeta primers, the PCR was carried out. Measured with immunoSEQ multiplex PCR; TCRdb has only the in-frame clones, and not every one. The sample has about 160,000 clones, 65% to 90% seen once. The sequenced sample was PBMCs. The receptor set was obtained from a man aged 50-60 years in good health and CMV-seropositive.

V gene TRBV2 combines with J gene TRBJ1-1; a possible D gene is TRBD1 (5 bases). V lost 4 bases to trimming and J lost 3 bases, with 21 bases between them. The CDR3 has 17 amino acids. Germline V gives CDR1 SNHLY, CDR2 FYNNEI. The CDR3 nucleotides are TGTGCCAGCAGTGTGGAAAGGGATCGAACGGGGGACACTGAAGCTTTCTTT. It translates to CASSVERDRTGDTEAFF.

This chain connects TRBV7-9 to TRBJ1-3; TRBD1 matches at 7 bases. Germline V gene data show CDR1 as SEHNR and CDR2 as FQNEAQ (reference sequence). Trimming at V came to 5 bases and at J to 0 bases, leaving 16 bases not matched to a gene. CDR3 size: 19 residues. This CDR3 is CASSKRSDRVGISGNTIYF. In nucleotides, the CDR3 is TGTGCCAGCAGCAAACGCTCCGACAGGGTGGGCATCTCTGGAAACACCATATATTTT.

The V and J genes are TRBV11-3 and TRBJ2-7; D is possibly TRBD1 (5 bases). CDR3 length equals 13 residues. The germline V gene has CDR1 SGHNT and CDR2 YENEEA. As DNA, the CDR3 is TGTGCCGGCAGCCTTTCGGACACCTACGAGCAGTACGTC. This codes for CAGSLSDTYEQYV.

The V call is TRBV11-3, the J call TRBJ2-1; 14 positions agree with TRBD2. The CDR3 is 16 residues long. CDR1 and CDR2 (germline): SGHNT, YENEEA. The trim removed 5 bases at V and 7 bases at J, leaving 7 bases unmatched. CDR3 region: CASSEDWTSGRNEQFF. The CDR3 region has the DNA TGTGCCAGCAGCGAAGATTGGACTAGCGGGAGGAATGAGCAGTTCTTC.

CDR3: CASSFSGQGGFGQFF. DNA for the CDR3: TGCGCCAGCAGCTTTTCCGGGCAGGGAGGATTCGGGCAGTTCTTC. The chain joins TRBV5-1 to TRBJ2-1; TRBD2 might be the D (6 bases). V lost 2 bases, J lost 12 bases, and 21 bases lay in between. The CDR3 covers 15 residues. Per germline, CDR1 SGHRS and CDR2 YFSETQ.

The chain couples TRBV6-5 to TRBJ2-5; D is ambiguous. The tail of the sequence fits TRBJ2-7 better, so the J call may be wrong. Per the germline V gene, CDR1 is MNHEY and CDR2 is SVGAGI. The CDR3 is 15 residues long. The CDR3: CASSSKLLPAYEQYF. The CDR3 DNA reads as TGTGCCAGCAGTTCTAAGCTACTTCCCGCCTACGAGCAGTACTTC.

This rearrangement joins TRBV2 to TRBJ1-5, with D possibly TRBD1 on 6 matching bases. The length of the CDR3 is 16 residues. Trimming shortened V by 2 bases and J by 4 bases, and 15 bases separated the two germline ends. Germline-derived CDR1 and CDR2 are SNHLY and FYNNEI. As DNA, the CDR3 is TGTGCCAGCAGTGAAAGGGGAGGGGGACCAAATCAGCCCCAGCATTTT. This codes for CASSERGGGPNQPQHF.

The chain combines TRBV7-2 with TRBJ1-2; TRBD1 might be the D (5 bases). V lost 4 bases to trimming and J lost 5 bases, with 17 bases between them. The CDR3 is 15 amino acids. CDR1 SGHTA and CDR2 FQGNSA come from the germline V gene. Here the CDR3 DNA reads TGTGCCAGCAGCTCATACCCAGCAGGGAAATATGGCTACACCTTC. It encodes CASSSYPAGKYGYTF.

This clone was observed a single time. The chain couples TRBV2 to TRBJ2-1, with TRBD1 matching over 8 bases. V gave up 9 bases and J gave up 0 bases; unmatched junction bases: 4. The V gene's germline CDR1 is SNHLY and CDR2 FYNNEI. The CDR3 loop spans 14 amino acids. CDR3 region: CASLTGGSYNEQFF. CDR3 in DNA: TGTGCCAGTCTTACAGGGGGCTCCTACAATGAGCAGTTCTTC.

This clone has only one observation. The chain carries TRBV6-1 and TRBJ1-5, with D perhaps matching TRBD1 (5 bases). CDR3 length equals 15 residues. Germline V CDR1 and CDR2: MNHNS, SASEGT. V was cut by 7 bases and J by 7 bases, with 20 bases left in between. CDR3 nucleotide sequence: TGTGCCAGCACGGTGCTAGGGGCCGTGGTACAGCCCCAGCATTTT. This codes for CASTVLGAVVQPQHF.

This clone was picked up a small number of times. The chain recombines TRBV5-6 with TRBJ2-1; D unresolved. The CDR3 contains 12 residues. CDR1 is SGHDT, CDR2 YYEEEE, per germline. Trimming shortened V by 0 bases and J by 8 bases, and 6 bases separated the two germline ends. The CDR3 spells CASSLANYEQFF. In DNA form, the CDR3 reads TGTGCCAGCAGCTTGGCCAACTATGAGCAGTTCTTC.

The chain joins TRBV30 to TRBJ2-5; tentative D call: TRBD1 (6 bases). Trimming shortened V by 7 bases and J by 2 bases, and 20 bases separated the two germline ends. The CDR3 is 15 residues long. Germline CDR1 reads GTSNPN; CDR2 reads SVGIG (reference sequence). CDR3 protein: CAYREWERGQETQYF. CDR3 nucleotides: TGTGCCTACCGAGAGTGGGAGAGGGGGCAAGAGACCCAGTACTTC.

The V and J genes are TRBV7-2 and TRBJ1-4; 9 nucleotides line up with TRBD1. This CDR3 is built from 15 residues. Per germline, CDR1 SGHTA and CDR2 FQGNSA. V dropped 1 base and J dropped 7; count of bases not matched to a gene: 4. In nucleotides, the CDR3 is TGTGCCAGCAGCTTAGTGGGGACAGGGAGTGAAAAACTGTTTTTT. This translates into CASSLVGTGSEKLFF.

The chain employs TRBV6-1 and TRBJ2-7, with TRBD1 identical over 9 bases. J gave up 7 bases and V 7 bases, and 5 bases lay outside the gene matches. The CDR3 contains 12 residues. The germline V gene has CDR1 MNHNS and CDR2 SASEGT. The CDR3: CASKQGAGEQYF. The CDR3 coding sequence is TGTGCCAGCAAACAGGGGGCTGGTGAGCAGTACTTC.

The gene calls are TRBV7-2 and TRBJ1-3; D gene unclear. The V gene lost 2 bases and the J gene lost 0 bases, with 8 bases spanning the gap. The CDR3 sequence is 15 residues long. Germline-derived CDR1 and CDR2 are SGHTA and FQGNSA. The chain's CDR3 is CASSLTFGSGNTIYF. As DNA, the CDR3 is TGTGCCAGCAGCTTAACTTTCGGCTCTGGAAACACCATATATTTT.

This chain links TRBV11-3 with TRBJ2-6; D possibly corresponds to TRBD2 (6 bases). V gave up 5 bases and J gave up 2 bases, with 19 bases separating them. CDR1 is SGHNT and CDR2 is YENEEA in the germline V gene. The CDR3 has 18 residues. CDR3 bases: TGTGCCAGCAGCAACGGGGGTATGGGAACAGCTGGGGCCAACGTCCTGACTTTC. This encodes CASSNGGMGTAGANVLTF.

This chain uses TRBV7-9 with TRBJ2-2, with D possibly TRBD1 on 6 matching bases. CDR3 size: 18 residues. CDR1 and CDR2 from the germline V gene are SEHNR and FQNEAQ (reference sequence). Trimming stripped 6 bases from V and 0 bases from J, with 20 bases between. CDR3 residues: CASSSPIQGRPNTGELFF. The CDR3 bases are TGTGCCAGCAGTTCCCCGATCCAGGGGCGTCCGAACACCGGGGAGCTGTTTTTT.

This chain connects TRBV7-9 to TRBJ2-5; no clear D. CDR1 and CDR2 from the germline V gene are SEHNR and FQNEAQ (reference sequence). CDR3 size: 16 residues. V lost 1 base to trimming and J lost 2 bases, with 14 bases between them. In nucleotides, the CDR3 is TGTGCCAGCAGCTTAGGGTCCTCCCCGCGGCAAGAGACCCAGTACTTC. It yields the protein CASSLGSSPRQETQYF.

This rearrangement joins TRBV6-1 to TRBJ2-3; D is uncertain. Germline CDR1 reads MNHNS; CDR2 reads SASEGT. The CDR3 runs to 12 residues. Trimming left V 3 bases short and J 2 bases short, with 3 bases between. The CDR3 DNA reads TGTGCCAGCAGTGACTACACAGATACGCAGTATTTT. It is translated as CASSDYTDTQYF.

The chain links TRBV29-1 to TRBJ1-2, with D possibly being TRBD1 (6 bases). Germline V gene data show CDR1 as SQVTM and CDR2 as ANQGSEA. CDR3 length: 14 residues. The ends were cut back, 6 bases at V and 2 bases at J, with 16 bases in the middle. In nucleotides, the CDR3 is TGCAGCGTCGGGACACCGGACCGGAACTATGGCTACACCTTC. The encoded protein is CSVGTPDRNYGYTF.

This clone was recorded a few times. The rearrangement links TRBV6-1 to TRBJ1-2; weak D call: TRBD1 (5 bases). The CDR3 has 12 residues. Germline V gives CDR1 MNHNS, CDR2 SASEGT. Trimming took 6 bases from V and 8 from J, leaving 13 bases between them. CDR3 region: CASSVQSGGYTF. Here the CDR3 DNA reads TGTGCCAGCAGCGTCCAGTCAGGGGGCTACACCTTC.

The chain couples TRBV15 to TRBJ1-2; tentatively, D is TRBD1 (5 bases). CDR1 and CDR2 (germline): LNHNV, YYDKDF (reference sequence). The CDR3 runs 13 residues. V lost 3 bases, J lost 6 bases, and 11 bases lay in between. CDR3 protein: CATSRGSGDGYTF. The DNA of the CDR3 is TGTGCCACCAGCAGGGGTTCGGGGGATGGCTACACCTTC.

There are a few counts of this clone. This sequence joins TRBV6-1 and TRBJ1-5; D ambiguous. This CDR3 spans 13 amino acids. Germline CDR1 MNHNS, CDR2 SASEGT. With 1 base removed from V and 7 bases from J, the gap between germline ends came to 8 bases. Here the CDR3 reads CASSEGWSQPQHF. The CDR3 nucleotides read TGTGCCAGCAGTGAAGGGTGGAGCCAGCCCCAGCATTTT.

This chain uses TRBV5-4 with TRBJ2-2; 10 bases align to TRBD2. The junction had 9 bases not matched to a gene; V was cut back by 4 bases and J by 6 bases. The germline V gene has CDR1 SGHNT and CDR2 YYREEE (reference sequence). The CDR3 runs to 16 residues. The CDR3 spells CASSEIAGGPPGELFF. The DNA of the CDR3 is TGTGCCAGCAGCGAAATAGCGGGGGGCCCTCCCGGGGAGCTGTTTTTT. Full variable domain (remainder filled in from reference TRBV5-4 and TRBJ2-2): ETGVTQSPTHLIKTRGQQVTLRCSSQSGHNTVSWYQQALGQGPQFIFQYYREEENGRGNFPPRFSGLQFPNYSSELNVNALELDDSALYLCASSEIAGGPPGELFFGEGSRLTVL.

The gene calls are TRBV6-1 and TRBJ2-6; possibly TRBD1 for D (6 bases). The germline V gene has CDR1 MNHNS and CDR2 SASEGT. This CDR3 has 15 residues. The V gene lost 5 bases and the J gene lost 2 bases, with 10 bases spanning the gap. The CDR3 DNA reads as TGTGCCAGCAGTCCACAGGGTACTGGGGCCAACGTCCTGACTTTC. It codes for CASSPQGTGANVLTF.

The chain carries TRBV29-1 and TRBJ1-1, with a tentative D call TRBD1 (5 bases). This CDR3 is 12 amino acids long. The V gene's germline CDR1 is SQVTM and CDR2 ANQGSEA. V lost 7 bases, J lost 1 base, and 10 bases lay in between. CDR3 in DNA: TGCAGCGCCTGGGGGGGGAACACTGAAGCTTTCTTT. Amino acid sequence: CSAWGGNTEAFF. Supplemented by reference TRBV29-1 and TRBJ1-1, the full variable domain reads SAVISQKPSRDICQRGTSLTIQCQVDSQVTMMFWYRQQPGQSLTLIATANQGSEATYESGFVIDKFPISRPNLTFSTLTVSNMSPEDSSIYLCSAWGGNTEAFFGQGTRLTVV.